This TCR beta chain comes out of a study of blood T cell repertoires in COVID-19. Sequencing used immunoSEQ multiplex PCR; TCRdb keeps in-frame clones, though not all of them. The data show some 120,000 clones, with about 80% seen just once and about 17% held by the top ten. A few counts support this clone. In germline, CDR1 is SNHLY, CDR2 FYNNEI. The length of the CDR3 is 13 residues. The J segment lost 10 bases and the V segment lost 6 bases, leaving 5 bases of the junction unmatched. The chain recombines TRBV2 with TRBJ1-6, with 8 bases that match TRBD1. The source of this sequence is a woman between 50 and 59 years old with acute or convalescent COVID-19. Sequencing input: peripheral blood. CDR3 in amino acids: CASSQGQESPLHF. The CDR3 DNA reads TGTGCCAGCAGCCAGGGACAGGAGTCACCCCTCCACTTT.